This T cell receptor beta chain emerged from a study of T-cell memory formation after mild COVID-19. Findings and limits, study-wide: CD8+ contracting clones occupied EMRA, while CD4+ ones occupied mainly CM and EM.

TCRdb re-derived calls from the 5' RACE reads in MiXCR, one entry per CDR3 protein. The table records about 110,000 distinct CDR3 sequences, approximately 17% of them present only once. This clonotype was seen many times. Antigen specificity is unknown. Germline V gene data show CDR1 as ENHRY and CDR2 as SYGVKD. This CDR3 comprises 15 residues. V shed 8 bases and J shed 2 bases, with 18 bases lying between them. The clonotype was recovered from an adult woman who had mild COVID-19 (a few samples of this study predate the infection). Cell type and time point are not known. The sample was PBMCs or a T cell subset sorted from them (not recorded which). The V gene is TRBV10-3, the J gene TRBJ2-5; D may be TRBD2 (5 bases). The CDR3, as DNA: TGTGCCATCGGCTCGGGGTGGCAGGCACAAGAGACCCAGTACTTC. It codes for CAIGSGWQAQETQYF.